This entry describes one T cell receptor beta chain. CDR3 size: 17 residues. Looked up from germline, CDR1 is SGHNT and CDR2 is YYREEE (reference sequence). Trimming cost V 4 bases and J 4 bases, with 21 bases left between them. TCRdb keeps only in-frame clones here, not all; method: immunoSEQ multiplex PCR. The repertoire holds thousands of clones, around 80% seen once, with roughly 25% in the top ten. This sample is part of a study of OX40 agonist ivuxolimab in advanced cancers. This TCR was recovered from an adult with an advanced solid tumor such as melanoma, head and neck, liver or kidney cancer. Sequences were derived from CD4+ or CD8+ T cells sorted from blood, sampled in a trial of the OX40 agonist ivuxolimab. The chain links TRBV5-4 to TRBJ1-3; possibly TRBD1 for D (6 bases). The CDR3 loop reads CASSPGGQGLLGNTIYF. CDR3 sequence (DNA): TGTGCCAGCAGCCCCGGCGGCCAGGGGCTTCTGGGAAACACCATATATTTT.